This T cell receptor beta chain originates from a study of T-cell reconstitution after alpha-beta-depleted transplantation in children. As for this clonotype: The CDR3 carries no conserved terminal phenylalanine or tryptophan, so it likely arises from a read error.

A library of TCRbeta sequences, prepared with unique molecular identifiers, was generated. Via MiXCR, TCRdb re-called the PCR reads, giving one row per CDR3 protein. Of about 250,000 distinct CDR3 sequences listed, around 25% are singletons. Here the sequenced sample was PBMCs, mostly from graft donor cells, taken 360 days after TCRalphabeta/CD19-depleted stem cell transplant. The receptor's source is a female patient between 2 and 15 years old who had a stem cell transplant for congenital amegakaryocytic thrombocytopenia, so the T cells may come from the graft donor.

Here the CDR3 DNA reads TGCGCCAGCAGCACGGACGGTTCTAATGAAAAACTGTTTTGT. Protein: CASSTDGSNEKLFC. The V call is TRBV5-1, the J call TRBJ1-4; D call uncertain. V lost 4 bases and J lost 3, with 10 bases in between. The CDR3 sequence is 14 residues long. Germline-derived CDR1 and CDR2 are SGHRS and YFSETQ.